The 27 T cell receptor beta chains in this list originate from one sample, sequenced in a study of cytotoxic CD8 clonotypes in ibrutinib-treated CLL. The repertoire was sequenced with immunoSEQ multiplex PCR; TCRdb's copy has only in-frame clones and lacks some. The top ten hold approximately 5.1% of the sample, which has 250,000 to 350,000 clones, less than 85% seen once. Sequenced material: PBMCs, taken at disease progression, from a patient treated with ibrutinib. The source is a human donor with chronic lymphocytic leukemia.

The V and J genes are TRBV5-1 and TRBJ1-6; no definite D call. The V gene lost 2 bases and the J gene lost 7 bases, with 13 bases spanning the gap. The CDR3 extends over 15 amino acids. The germline CDR1 and CDR2 sequences are SGHRS and YFSETQ. The CDR3 coding sequence is TGCGCCAGCAGCTTACCCGGGAGCAGAAATTCACCCCTCCACTTT. Protein sequence: CASSLPGSRNSPLHF.

The V call is TRBV25-1, the J call TRBJ2-1, with 11 nucleotides matching TRBD2. This CDR3 contains 13 residues. CDR1 MGHDK and CDR2 SYGVNS come from the germline V gene. V trimming: 8 bases; J trimming: 5 bases; junction bases outside the gene matches: 2. CDR3 residues: CASGTSGNNEQFF. Here the CDR3 DNA reads TGTGCCAGCGGGACTAGCGGAAACAATGAGCAGTTCTTC.

The V call is TRBV27, the J call TRBJ2-7, with TRBD2 as a possible D gene (5 bases). Germline CDR1 MNHEY, CDR2 SMNVEV (reference sequence). The V and J ends lost 2 bases and 6 bases respectively, with 20 bases between them. The CDR3 consists of 16 residues. In DNA, the CDR3 is TGTGCCAGCAGTTTAATGTCAGCGGTGTTCGTGGGCGAGCAGTACTTC. As protein: CASSLMSAVFVGEQYF.

The chain recombines TRBV5-1 with TRBJ2-5; 7 nucleotides match TRBD1. The CDR3 covers 14 residues. From germline, CDR1 is SGHRS and CDR2 YFSETQ. Unmatched junction bases numbered 6, after V lost 2 bases and J lost 5 bases. DNA for the CDR3: TGCGCCAGCAGCTTCTCAGGGGGATTGGAGACCCAGTACTTC. It codes for CASSFSGGLETQYF.

This chain connects TRBV6-6 to TRBJ1-1; unclear D gene. The V and J ends lost 0 bases and 1 base respectively, with 9 bases between them. From germline, CDR1 is MNHNY and CDR2 SVGAGI (reference sequence). The CDR3 is made up of 15 amino acids. CDR3 DNA sequence: TGTGCCAGCAGTTACTCGGTGACGCAGAACACTGAAGCTTTCTTT. The encoded protein is CASSYSVTQNTEAFF.

V gene TRBV11-2 combines with J gene TRBJ2-7; D possibly corresponds to TRBD1 (6 bases). CDR3 length equals 13 residues. The ends were cut back, 5 bases at V and 3 bases at J, with 11 bases in the middle. CDR1 and CDR2 from the germline V gene are SGHAT and FQNNGV. CDR3 sequence: CASSRTALYEQYF. CDR3 nucleotide sequence: TGTGCCAGCAGCAGGACAGCCCTCTACGAGCAGTACTTC.

The gene calls are TRBV28 and TRBJ2-7; TRBD1 matches 10 bases. In germline, CDR1 is MDHEN, CDR2 SYDVKM. V lost 2 bases and J lost 3; bases outside the gene matches: 1. CDR3 length: 14 residues. In nucleotides, the CDR3 is TGTGCCAGCAGTTTAGGGACAGGGGTCTACGAGCAGTACTTC. Amino acids: CASSLGTGVYEQYF.

This clone came up a few times. The J gene is TRBJ1-2, the V gene TRBV7-3; 8 nucleotides match TRBD1. Germline values: CDR1 SGHTA, CDR2 FQGTGA. This CDR3 region has 14 residues. After removal of 5 bases from V and 6 bases from J, the junction contained 8 bases not matched to a gene. In DNA, the CDR3 is TGTGCCAGCAGCCCCGTGGGGGGACAGGATGGCTACACCTTC. It specifies CASSPVGGQDGYTF.

The chain employs TRBV11-2 and TRBJ2-3, with D maybe TRBD2 (6 bases). CDR3 length: 15 residues. Germline CDR1 and CDR2: SGHAT and FQNNGV. The V and J ends lost 1 base and 2 bases respectively, with 10 bases between them. CDR3: CASSLGLADTDTQYF. In DNA form, the CDR3 reads TGTGCCAGCAGCTTAGGATTAGCGGACACAGATACGCAGTATTTT.

This clone has only one observation. In DNA form, the CDR3 reads TGTGCCAGCTCACCACTTCAGTCCAGGGGCCCCGGCACTGAAGCTTTCTTT. This encodes CASSPLQSRGPGTEAFF. The chain carries TRBV18 and TRBJ1-1, with a possible D match to TRBD1 (6 bases). This CDR3 is 17 amino acids long. V dropped 1 base and J dropped 4 bases, with 19 bases sitting between them. Germline V gene lookup returns CDR1 KGHSH and CDR2 LQKENI.

The chain couples TRBV4-1 to TRBJ1-5; tentative D call: TRBD1 (5 bases). This CDR3 contains 17 residues. Germline loops: CDR1 MGHRA, CDR2 YSYEKL. Deletions cut 1 base from V and 2 bases from J, with 15 bases between. The CDR3: CASSQGPREFGNQPQHF. The CDR3 DNA sequence: TGCGCCAGCAGCCAAGGGCCCAGGGAGTTTGGCAATCAGCCCCAGCATTTT.

The V and J genes are TRBV5-6 and TRBJ2-5; TRBD1 aligns across 9 bases. V was clipped by 0 bases and J by 4 bases; unmatched bases: 4. CDR3 length equals 15 residues. Germline-derived CDR1 and CDR2 are SGHDT and YYEEEE. The CDR3 loop is CASSLEGQGGETQYF. The CDR3 DNA follows: TGTGCCAGCAGCTTGGAGGGACAGGGCGGAGAGACCCAGTACTTC.

V gene TRBV10-3 combines with J gene TRBJ2-7; 7 nucleotides agree with TRBD2. Trimming cost V 4 bases and J 7 bases; bases outside gene matches: 7. CDR1 is ENHRY and CDR2 is SYGVKD in the germline V gene. The CDR3 contains 13 residues. CDR3 DNA: TGTGCCATCAGTGGTCAAGGAGCGGGGGAGCAGTACTTC. Translated: CAISGQGAGEQYF.

The chain carries TRBV15 and TRBJ2-7; TRBD2 is a possible D gene (6 bases). From germline, CDR1 is LNHNV and CDR2 YYDKDF (reference sequence). V was pared by 0 bases and J by 4 bases, with 19 bases between. The CDR3 is 17 amino acids. The CDR3 is CATSRDPWPGEPYEQYF. The CDR3 DNA is TGTGCCACCAGCAGAGATCCCTGGCCGGGAGAGCCTTACGAGCAGTACTTC.

This clone was seen a single time. The chain couples TRBV19 to TRBJ1-3; 7 bases agree with TRBD1. The CDR3 has 15 amino acids. CDR1 and CDR2 (germline): LNHDA, SQIVND (reference sequence). V was pared by 6 bases and J by 2 bases, with 7 bases of the junction left unmatched. The CDR3 DNA follows: TGTGCCAGTAGACTCGGGCAGGGGGCTGGAAACACCATATATTTT. Its protein is CASRLGQGAGNTIYF.

The chain is built from TRBV7-2 and TRBJ2-6; no clear D gene. The CDR3 consists of 15 residues. Germline assignment: CDR1 SGHTA and CDR2 FQGNSA. The ends were cut back, 4 bases at V and 7 bases at J, with 14 bases in the middle. CDR3 amino acids: CASSSLGAYANVLTF. CDR3 DNA sequence: TGTGCCAGCAGCTCCCTAGGAGCCTACGCCAACGTCCTGACTTTC.

V is TRBV27 and J is TRBJ2-5; D is unresolved. From germline, CDR1 is MNHEY and CDR2 SMNVEV (reference sequence). CDR3 length: 13 residues. Trimming shortened V by 2 bases and J by 9 bases, and 13 bases separated the two germline ends. Here the CDR3 DNA reads TGTGCCAGCAGTTTAGAGGTAGTGTGGGCCCAGTACTTC. Residues: CASSLEVVWAQYF.

The chain combines TRBV5-4 with TRBJ2-7; 10 positions agree with TRBD1. This CDR3 region has 15 residues. The germline V gene encodes CDR1 SGHNT and CDR2 YYREEE (reference sequence). Trimming took 4 bases from V and 3 from J; bases not matched to a gene: 7. In nucleotides, the CDR3 is TGTGCCAGCAGCCCCAAGGGACAGGGGTTCTACGAGCAGTACTTC. Protein: CASSPKGQGFYEQYF.

The gene calls are TRBV27 and TRBJ2-3; D possibly corresponds to TRBD1 (5 bases). V was pared by 3 bases and J by 3 bases, with 13 bases between. CDR1 and CDR2 (germline): MNHEY, SMNVEV (reference sequence). The CDR3 has 15 amino acids. CDR3 residues: CASSFYGAATDTQYF. The CDR3 DNA follows: TGTGCCAGCAGTTTCTATGGGGCCGCGACAGATACGCAGTATTTT.

This clone was recorded once. A read error may produce the germline difference seen at one junction end. The chain uses TRBV27 and TRBJ2-1, with D possibly TRBD1 on 5 matching bases. Germline V gene data show CDR1 as MNHEY and CDR2 as SMNVEV (reference sequence). The CDR3 runs 14 residues. Here the CDR3 reads CASSLSTGSNEQFF. The CDR3 DNA reads TGTGCCAGCAGTCTATCTACAGGTTCAAATGAGCAGTTCTTC.

The V gene is TRBV11-2, the J gene TRBJ2-7; D gene unclear. The CDR3 has 14 residues. V lost 1 base to trimming and J lost 3 bases, with 10 bases between them. CDR1 and CDR2 from the germline V gene are SGHAT and FQNNGV. In nucleotides, the CDR3 is TGTGCCAGCAGCTTAGCAGCGATGGACTACGAGCAGTACTTC. Translation: CASSLAAMDYEQYF.

The genes are TRBV15 and TRBJ2-7; 8 bases are a match to TRBD1. V shed 3 bases, J shed 0 bases, and the junction held 7 bases outside the gene matches. Germline V lookup: CDR1 LNHNV, CDR2 YYDKDF (reference sequence). The CDR3 totals 16 residues. The CDR3 loop is CATSRGRTGSSYEQYF. Written as DNA, the CDR3 is TGTGCCACCAGCAGGGGCCGGACAGGGAGCTCCTACGAGCAGTACTTC.

The chain is built from TRBV4-1 and TRBJ2-5, with 7 bases aligning to TRBD1. Trimming cost V 1 base and J 4 bases; bases outside gene matches: 6. Germline CDR1 and CDR2: MGHRA and YSYEKL. The CDR3 covers 15 residues. This CDR3 is CASSQVANRGETQYF. In DNA, the CDR3 is TGCGCCAGCAGCCAAGTCGCGAACAGGGGAGAGACCCAGTACTTC.

J is TRBJ2-1 and V is TRBV29-1, with D unresolved. Germline loops: CDR1 SQVTM, CDR2 ANQGSEA. V was pared by 2 bases and J by 0 bases, with 8 bases between. The CDR3 length is 14 residues. The CDR3 DNA reads as TGCAGCGTTGAAATTGCGAGCTCCTACAATGAGCAGTTCTTC. Protein sequence: CSVEIASSYNEQFF.

The CDR3 DNA is TGCGCCAGCAGCTTGGGTACTCTTCTGGTCTGGGGGGCCAACGTCCTGACTTTC. The encoded protein is CASSLGTLLVWGANVLTF. The chain combines TRBV5-1 with TRBJ2-6; D call uncertain. The V gene's germline CDR1 is SGHRS and CDR2 YFSETQ. This CDR3 has 18 residues. V was trimmed by 0 bases and J by 4 bases, leaving 17 bases between them. The variable domain in full, completed from reference TRBV5-1 and TRBJ2-6, reads KAGVTQTPRYLIKTRGQQVTLSCSPISGHRSVSWYQQTPGQGLQFLFEYFSETQRNKGNFPGRFSGRQFSNSRSEMNVSTLELGDSALYLCASSLGTLLVWGANVLTFGAGSRLTVL.

This clone was seen more than once but under ten times. The V call is TRBV28, the J call TRBJ1-1; unclear D gene. The CDR3 is 14 amino acids. V lost 6 bases to trimming and J lost 0 bases, with 11 bases between them. Germline CDR1 and CDR2: MDHEN and SYDVKM. The CDR3 bases are TGTGCCAGCAGAAACCTTTTTATGAACACTGAAGCTTTCTTT. This sequence encodes CASRNLFMNTEAFF.

The chain is built from TRBV10-3 and TRBJ1-2; the D is unclear. This CDR3 is built from 16 residues. Germline V gene lookup returns CDR1 ENHRY and CDR2 SYGVKD. Trimming removed 2 bases from V and 8 bases from J, with 21 bases in between. The DNA for the CDR3 is TGTGCCATCAGTGAGACGGAGCTAAATGGACCCGGCGGCTACACCTTC. This sequence encodes CAISETELNGPGGYTF.